The 21 T cell receptor beta chains listed next were all sequenced from one sample in a study of blood T cell repertoires in COVID-19. Assay used: immunoSEQ multiplex PCR; TCRdb lists only in-frame clones, some missing. The table records approximately 340,000 clones, around 88% of them present only once. The sequenced sample was peripheral blood. These receptors were collected from a man aged 25-45 years with active or convalescent COVID-19.

This clone was seen a few times. The gene calls are TRBV12-5 and TRBJ1-2, with D unresolved. The CDR3 consists of 12 residues. Trimming removed 3 bases from V and 4 bases from J, with 6 bases in between. Germline CDR1 and CDR2: LGHNT and FRNRAP. The CDR3 region has the DNA TGTGCTAGTGGTTTACTCTCCTATGGCTACACCTTC. It yields the protein CASGLLSYGYTF.

This rearrangement joins TRBV6-1 to TRBJ2-5; tentatively, D is TRBD1 (6 bases). The length of the CDR3 is 14 residues. Trimming cost V 2 bases and J 7 bases, with 14 bases left between them. CDR1 is MNHNS, CDR2 SASEGT, per germline. The CDR3 sequence: CASSERGRGGTQYF. The CDR3 coding sequence is TGTGCCAGCAGTGAACGGGGACGAGGGGGGACCCAGTACTTC.

V gene TRBV7-9 combines with J gene TRBJ1-1; 7 bases line up with TRBD1. Losses at the gene ends were 1 base for V and 2 bases for J; bases not matched to a gene: 4. Germline CDR1 reads SEHNR; CDR2 reads FQNEAQ (reference sequence). The CDR3 runs 15 residues. CDR3 sequence reads: CASSLGGTVNTEAFF. CDR3 in DNA: TGTGCCAGCAGCTTAGGGGGGACAGTCAACACTGAAGCTTTCTTT.

The CDR3 reads CASSAGQGNQPQHF. The CDR3 DNA sequence: TGTGCCAGCAGTGCCGGACAGGGCAATCAGCCCCAGCATTTT. The V and J genes are TRBV2 and TRBJ1-5, with TRBD1 matching over 7 bases. The CDR3 extends over 14 amino acids. The germline gives CDR1 SNHLY, CDR2 FYNNEI. Trimming took 4 bases from V and 2 from J; bases not matched to a gene: 2. Filled out from reference TRBV2 and TRBJ1-5, the complete variable domain reads EPEVTQTPSHQVTQMGQEVILRCVPISNHLYFYWYRQILGQKVEFLVSFYNNEISEKSEIFDDQFSVERPDGSNFTLKIRSTKLEDSAMYFCASSAGQGNQPQHFGDGTRLSIL.

The V call is TRBV4-1, the J call TRBJ2-3, with 9 bases lining up with TRBD1. This CDR3 spans 19 amino acids. Germline loops: CDR1 MGHRA, CDR2 YSYEKL. V was pared by 1 base and J by 2 bases, with 13 bases of the junction left unmatched. CDR3 nucleotides: TGCGCCAGCAGCCAAGTCCCGTCATCGGGACAGGGACCCACAGATACGCAGTATTTT. Translated, it gives CASSQVPSSGQGPTDTQYF.

V gene TRBV10-2 combines with J gene TRBJ2-2, with TRBD2 identical over 7 bases. Germline CDR1 is WSHSY and CDR2 is SAAADI. The CDR3 is 12 amino acids. V lost 10 bases and J lost 6; bases outside the gene matches: 5. The CDR3 coding sequence is TGCGCCACTGAAGCGGGACCCGGGGAGCTGTTTTTT. This sequence encodes CATEAGPGELFF.

The chain joins TRBV14 to TRBJ2-7; 9 bases agree with TRBD1. V lost 6 bases to trimming and J lost 5 bases; unmatched junction nucleotides: 11. Germline CDR1 is SGHDN and CDR2 is FVKESK. This CDR3 has 15 amino acids. The CDR3: CASSPLQGASDEQYF. CDR3 nucleotides: TGTGCCAGCAGTCCGTTACAGGGGGCTAGCGACGAGCAGTACTTC.

V and J are TRBV6-1 and TRBJ2-1, with D possibly being TRBD1 (6 bases). The germline gives CDR1 MNHNS, CDR2 SASEGT. CDR3 size: 16 residues. The ends were cut back, 4 bases at V and 5 bases at J, with 18 bases in the middle. The chain's CDR3 is CASSAYQGTPNNEQFF. In DNA, the CDR3 is TGTGCCAGCAGTGCCTACCAGGGGACACCGAACAATGAGCAGTTCTTC.

This clone was found once. V and J are TRBV13 and TRBJ2-7; D might be TRBD1 (6 bases). In germline, CDR1 is PRHDT, CDR2 FYEKMQ (reference sequence). The length of the CDR3 is 13 residues. The ends were cut back, 3 bases at V and 3 bases at J, with 9 bases in the middle. The CDR3 loop is CASSFRGVYEQYF. CDR3 DNA: TGTGCCAGCAGCTTCAGGGGTGTCTACGAGCAGTACTTC.

The chain uses TRBV30 and TRBJ1-1, with 7 bases identical to TRBD1. The J segment lost 1 base and the V segment lost 2 bases, leaving 4 bases of the junction unmatched. CDR1 GTSNPN and CDR2 SVGIG come from the germline V gene (reference sequence). The CDR3 runs to 14 residues. CDR3 in DNA: TGTGCCTGGAGTCTTGGACAGGCGAACACTGAAGCTTTCTTT. The encoded protein is CAWSLGQANTEAFF.

V and J are TRBV6-5 and TRBJ1-2; weak D call: TRBD1 (5 bases). CDR3 size: 15 residues. Germline CDR1 and CDR2: MNHEY and SVGAGI. V lost 0 bases to trimming and J lost 0 bases, with 8 bases between them. CDR3 amino acids: CASSYSIQANYGYTF. The CDR3, as DNA: TGTGCCAGCAGTTACTCGATACAGGCTAACTATGGCTACACCTTC.

The sample holds one count of this clone. The rearrangement uses TRBV5-5 and TRBJ1-5; D is unclear. Trimming took off 2 bases at V and 4 bases at J, with 13 bases between the two ends. Germline CDR1 is SGHKS and CDR2 is YYEKEE (reference sequence). The CDR3 spans 15 residues. The CDR3 nucleotides are TGTGCCAGCAGCTTACTAAGAGAGCCAAATCAGCCCCAGCATTTT. This codes for CASSLLREPNQPQHF. Based on the CDR3 plus reference TRBV5-5 and TRBJ1-5, the full variable domain is DAGVTQSPTHLIKTRGQQVTLRCSPISGHKSVSWYQQVLGQGPQFIFQYYEKEERGRGNFPDRFSARQFPNYSSELNVNALLLGDSALYLCASSLLREPNQPQHFGDGTRLSIL.

V usage is TRBV7-2 and J usage is TRBJ1-5; 8 bases map to TRBD1. Germline V lookup: CDR1 SGHTA, CDR2 FQGNSA. The CDR3 length is 14 residues. V was pared by 3 bases and J by 4 bases, with 2 bases of the junction left unmatched. The chain's CDR3 is CASSLGQENQPQHF. Written as DNA, the CDR3 is TGTGCCAGCAGCTTGGGACAGGAGAATCAGCCCCAGCATTTT.

The chain employs TRBV7-9 and TRBJ1-2; TRBD1 aligns across 7 bases. This CDR3 comprises 15 residues. The germline V gene has CDR1 SEHNR and CDR2 FQNEAQ (reference sequence). With V trimmed by 1 base and J by 6 bases, 8 bases remained unmatched. As DNA, the CDR3 is TGTGCCAGCAGCTTAGGAGAGGGGGCGAAGAATGGCTACACCTTC. The encoded protein is CASSLGEGAKNGYTF.

This chain uses TRBV6-5 with TRBJ1-1, with 7 nucleotides matching TRBD1. Trimming cost V 7 bases and J 5 bases; bases outside gene matches: 10. The CDR3 totals 14 residues. Germline CDR1 and CDR2: MNHEY and SVGAGI. CDR3 DNA: TGTGCCAGCACCACCCCAGGGGGAAGAACTGAAGCTTTCTTT. Its translation is CASTTPGGRTEAFF.

CDR3 bases: TGTGCCAGCAGCACCCTGGGACTATCTGGAAACACCATATATTTT. It is translated as CASSTLGLSGNTIYF. The V call is TRBV28, the J call TRBJ1-3, with a possible D match to TRBD1 (5 bases). This CDR3 comprises 15 residues. V was shortened by 6 bases and J by 1 base, with 13 bases between the two germline ends. The germline CDR1 and CDR2 sequences are MDHEN and SYDVKM.

This clone was counted between two and nine times. The genes are TRBV10-3 and TRBJ2-1, with 13 bases lining up with TRBD2. Germline values: CDR1 ENHRY, CDR2 SYGVKD. The length of the CDR3 is 15 residues. The V and J ends lost 7 bases and 10 bases, in that order; junction bases with no gene match: 10. Here the CDR3 reads CAITPGLAGEGEQFF. The DNA for the CDR3 is TGTGCCATCACCCCAGGACTAGCGGGAGAGGGAGAGCAGTTCTTC.

In regard to this clone: A read error is possible here, since a much larger clone lies one base away. The chain uses TRBV28 and TRBJ2-1; D is unclear. V lost 3 bases to trimming and J lost 5 bases, with 5 bases between them. Germline assignment: CDR1 MDHEN and CDR2 SYDVKM. The CDR3 has 12 amino acids. Here the CDR3 reads CASSFPDNEQFF. CDR3 in DNA: TGTGCCAGCAGTTTCCCCGACAATGAGCAGTTCTTC.

This rearrangement joins TRBV7-8 to TRBJ2-1; 9 nucleotides agree with TRBD1. V gave up 5 bases and J gave up 8 bases; unmatched junction bases: 4. The germline CDR1 and CDR2 sequences are SGHVS and FQNEAQ. CDR3 length: 13 residues. CDR3 nucleotides: TGTGCCAGCAGCCGGACAGGGGACCATGAGCAGTTCTTC. It translates to CASSRTGDHEQFF.

The V call is TRBV6-1, the J call TRBJ1-1; TRBD1 is a possible D gene (5 bases). Germline V gene sequence: CDR1 MNHNS, CDR2 SASEGT. The CDR3 totals 13 residues. Trimming took off 8 bases at V and 2 bases at J, with 12 bases between the two ends. Here the CDR3 DNA reads TGTGCCAGCGGCCACAGGAGTAACACTGAAGCTTTCTTT. It specifies CASGHRSNTEAFF.

The rearrangement uses TRBV7-3 and TRBJ2-1; D gene ambiguous. Trimming removed 4 bases from V and 9 bases from J, with 13 bases in between. The germline V gene has CDR1 SGHTA and CDR2 FQGTGA. CDR3 size: 13 residues. The DNA of the CDR3 is TGTGCCAGCAGCTCCCTCCCCGGTTTTGAGCAGTTCTTC. Its protein product is CASSSLPGFEQFF.